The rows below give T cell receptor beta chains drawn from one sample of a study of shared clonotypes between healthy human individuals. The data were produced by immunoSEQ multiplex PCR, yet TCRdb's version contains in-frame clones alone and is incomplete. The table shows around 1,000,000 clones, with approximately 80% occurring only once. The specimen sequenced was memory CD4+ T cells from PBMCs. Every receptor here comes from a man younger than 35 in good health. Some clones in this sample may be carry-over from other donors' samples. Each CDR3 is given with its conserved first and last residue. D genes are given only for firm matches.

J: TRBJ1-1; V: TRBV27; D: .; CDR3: CASRKQPLNTEAFF; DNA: TGTGCCAGCAGGAAACAGCCTCTGAACACTGAAGCTTTCTTT
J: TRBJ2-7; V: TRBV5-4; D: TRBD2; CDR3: CASSMDPTSGAYEQYF; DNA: TGTGCCAGCAGCATGGACCCGACTAGCGGAGCCTACGAGCAGTACTTC
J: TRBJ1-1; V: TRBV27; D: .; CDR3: CASSNGWGKMGDTEAFF; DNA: TGTGCCAGCTCCAATGGGTGGGGAAAAATGGGGGACACTGAAGCTTTCTTT
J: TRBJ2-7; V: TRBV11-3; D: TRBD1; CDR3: CASSLGDSYEQYF; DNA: TGTGCCAGCAGCTTAGGGGACAGCTACGAGCAGTACTTC
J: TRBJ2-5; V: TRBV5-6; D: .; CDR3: CASTSDSGSRETQYF; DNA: TGTGCCAGCACCAGTGATAGCGGAAGTCGGGAGACCCAGTACTTC
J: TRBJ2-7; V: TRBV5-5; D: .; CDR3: CASSSGLYEQYF; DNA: TGTGCCAGCAGCTCGGGGCTATACGAGCAGTACTTC
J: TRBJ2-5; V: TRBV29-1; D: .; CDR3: CSVHKETQYF; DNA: TGCAGCGTGCACAAGGAGACCCAGTACTTC
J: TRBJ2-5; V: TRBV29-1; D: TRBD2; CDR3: CSVEWPSGSRETQYF; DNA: TGCAGCGTTGAATGGCCTAGCGGGAGTCGGGAGACCCAGTACTTC
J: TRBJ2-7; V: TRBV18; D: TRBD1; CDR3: CASSSRGTGTLTGPYEQYF; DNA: TGTGCCAGCTCCTCCAGGGGGACAGGGACCCTCACCGGTCCCTACGAGCAGTACTTC
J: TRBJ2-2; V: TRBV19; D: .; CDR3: CASVRQANTGELFF; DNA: TGTGCCAGCGTGAGACAGGCGAACACCGGGGAGCTGTTTTTT
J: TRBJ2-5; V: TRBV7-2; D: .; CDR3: CASSFDKQETQYF; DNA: TGTGCCAGCAGCTTCGACAAACAAGAGACCCAGTACTTC
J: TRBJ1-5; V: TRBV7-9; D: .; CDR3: CASSSTGGSNQPQHF; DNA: TGTGCCAGCAGCTCAACTGGGGGCAGCAATCAGCCCCAGCATTTT
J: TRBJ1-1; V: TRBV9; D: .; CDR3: CASSVAVQGEAFF; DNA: TGTGCCAGCAGCGTAGCGGTGCAGGGTGAAGCTTTCTTT
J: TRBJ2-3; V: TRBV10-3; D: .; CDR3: CAISESLGRVDTQYF; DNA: TGTGCCATCAGTGAGTCACTCGGGAGAGTAGATACGCAGTATTTT
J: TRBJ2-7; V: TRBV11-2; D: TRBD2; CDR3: CASSLGVSGTYEQYF; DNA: TGTGCCAGCAGCTTAGGGGTTAGCGGGACCTACGAGCAGTACTTC